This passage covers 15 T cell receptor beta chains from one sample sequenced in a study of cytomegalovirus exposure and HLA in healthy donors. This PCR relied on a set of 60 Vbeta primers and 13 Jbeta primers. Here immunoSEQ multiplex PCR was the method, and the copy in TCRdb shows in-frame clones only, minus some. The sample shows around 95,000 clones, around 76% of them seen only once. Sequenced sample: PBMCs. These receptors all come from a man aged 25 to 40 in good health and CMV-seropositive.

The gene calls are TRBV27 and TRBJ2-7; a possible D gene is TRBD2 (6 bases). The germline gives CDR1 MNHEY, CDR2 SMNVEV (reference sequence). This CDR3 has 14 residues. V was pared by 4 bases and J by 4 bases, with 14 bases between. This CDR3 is CASSSYGEVYEQYF. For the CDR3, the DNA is TGTGCCAGCAGTTCCTATGGGGAGGTGTACGAGCAGTACTTC.

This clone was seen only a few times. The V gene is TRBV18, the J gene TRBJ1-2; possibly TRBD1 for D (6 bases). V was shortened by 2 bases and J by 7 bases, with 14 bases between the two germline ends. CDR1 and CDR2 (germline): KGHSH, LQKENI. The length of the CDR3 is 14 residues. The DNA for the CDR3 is TGTGCCAGCTCACCAAATTCAGGGGAAGCTGGCTACACCTTC. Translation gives CASSPNSGEAGYTF.

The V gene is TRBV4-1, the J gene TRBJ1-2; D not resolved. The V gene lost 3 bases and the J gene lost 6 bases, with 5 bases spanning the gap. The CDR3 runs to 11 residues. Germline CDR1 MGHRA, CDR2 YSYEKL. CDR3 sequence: CASSQGDGYTF. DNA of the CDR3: TGCGCCAGCAGCCAGGGCGATGGCTACACCTTC.

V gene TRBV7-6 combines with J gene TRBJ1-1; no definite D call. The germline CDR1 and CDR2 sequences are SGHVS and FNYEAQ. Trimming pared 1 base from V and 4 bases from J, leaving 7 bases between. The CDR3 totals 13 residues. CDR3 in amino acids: CASSLGASTEAFF. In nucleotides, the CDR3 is TGTGCCAGCAGCTTAGGGGCAAGCACTGAAGCTTTCTTT.

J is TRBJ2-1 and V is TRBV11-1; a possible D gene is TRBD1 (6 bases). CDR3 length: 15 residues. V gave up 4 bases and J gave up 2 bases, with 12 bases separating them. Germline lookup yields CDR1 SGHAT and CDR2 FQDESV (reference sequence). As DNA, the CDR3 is TGTGCCAGCAGCTCGACTGGGGGCACCTACAATGAGCAGTTCTTC. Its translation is CASSSTGGTYNEQFF.

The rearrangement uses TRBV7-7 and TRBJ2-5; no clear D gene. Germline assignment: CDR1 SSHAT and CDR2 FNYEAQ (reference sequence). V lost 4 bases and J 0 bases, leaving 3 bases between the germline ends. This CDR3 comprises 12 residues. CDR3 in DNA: TGTGCCAGCAGCTCGGACCAAGAGACCCAGTACTTC. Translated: CASSSDQETQYF.

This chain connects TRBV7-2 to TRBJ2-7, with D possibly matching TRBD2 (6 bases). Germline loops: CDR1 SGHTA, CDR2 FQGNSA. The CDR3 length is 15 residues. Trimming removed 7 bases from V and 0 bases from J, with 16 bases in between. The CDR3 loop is CASTRIAETSYEQYF. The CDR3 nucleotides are TGTGCCAGCACTCGGATAGCGGAGACCTCCTACGAGCAGTACTTC.

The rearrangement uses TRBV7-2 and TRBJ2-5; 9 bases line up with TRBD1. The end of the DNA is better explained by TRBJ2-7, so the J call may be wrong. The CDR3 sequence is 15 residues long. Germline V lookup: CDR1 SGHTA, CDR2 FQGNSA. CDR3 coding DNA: TGTGCCAGCAGCTTAGCGGGACAGGGAGGCTACGAGCAGTACTTC. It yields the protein CASSLAGQGGYEQYF.

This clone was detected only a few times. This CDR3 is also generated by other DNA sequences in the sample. CDR3 loop: CASSEGLAGEDTQYF. CDR3 sequence (DNA): TGTGCCAGCAGTGAAGGACTAGCGGGGGAAGATACGCAGTATTTT. The V call is TRBV2, the J call TRBJ2-3; 12 nucleotides agree with TRBD2. Per germline, CDR1 SNHLY and CDR2 FYNNEI. J gave up 5 bases and V 1 base, and 1 base lay outside the gene matches. The CDR3 is 15 amino acids.

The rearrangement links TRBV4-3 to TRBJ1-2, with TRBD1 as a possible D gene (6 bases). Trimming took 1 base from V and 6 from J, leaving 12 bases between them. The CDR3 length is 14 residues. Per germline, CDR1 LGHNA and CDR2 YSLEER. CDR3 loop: CASSQGVTGNGYTF. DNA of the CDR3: TGCGCCAGCAGCCAAGGGGTAACAGGGAATGGCTACACCTTC.

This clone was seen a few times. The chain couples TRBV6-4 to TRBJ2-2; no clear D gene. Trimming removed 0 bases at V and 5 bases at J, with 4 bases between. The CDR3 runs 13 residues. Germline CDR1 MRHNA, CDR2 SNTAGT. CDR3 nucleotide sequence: TGTGCCAGCAGTGACTCCCCGACCGGGGAGCTGTTTTTT. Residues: CASSDSPTGELFF.

CDR3: CASSDSIGGEQYF. CDR3 nucleotide sequence: TGTGCCAGCAGTGACTCGATAGGGGGCGAGCAGTACTTC. V is TRBV6-4 and J is TRBJ2-7; possibly TRBD1 for D (6 bases). This CDR3 region has 13 residues. Germline V gene sequence: CDR1 MRHNA, CDR2 SNTAGT. V was clipped by 0 bases and J by 6 bases, with 9 bases between them.

The CDR3 coding sequence is TGTGCCAGCAGTGAATATCACCTAGCGCTTCAAGAGACCCAGTACTTC. This codes for CASSEYHLALQETQYF. The chain employs TRBV6-1 and TRBJ2-5; TRBD2 is a possible D gene (6 bases). The V end was cut by 2 bases, the J end by 2 bases, with 15 bases between. This CDR3 region has 16 residues. CDR1 is MNHNS and CDR2 is SASEGT in the germline V gene.

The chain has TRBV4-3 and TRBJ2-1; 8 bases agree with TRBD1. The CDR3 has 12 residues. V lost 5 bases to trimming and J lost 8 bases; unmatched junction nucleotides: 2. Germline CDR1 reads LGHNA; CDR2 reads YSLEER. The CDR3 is CASSTQGDEQFF. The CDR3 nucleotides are TGCGCCAGCAGCACACAGGGGGATGAGCAGTTCTTC.

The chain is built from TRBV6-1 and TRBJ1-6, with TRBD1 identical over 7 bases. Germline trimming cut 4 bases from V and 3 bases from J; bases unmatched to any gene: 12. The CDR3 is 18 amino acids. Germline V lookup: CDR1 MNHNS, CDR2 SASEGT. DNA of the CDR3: TGTGCCAGCAGTGGCCCACAGGGGCCTTCCCTCTATAATTCACCCCTCCACTTT. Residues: CASSGPQGPSLYNSPLHF.